The clone carrying this T cell receptor (beta chain) was counted many times. The V gene end was trimmed by 0 bases and the J gene end by 7 bases; junction bases not matched to a gene: 14. Germline assignment: CDR1 SGHAT and CDR2 FQNNGV. This CDR3 comprises 19 residues. TCRdb re-derived calls from the reads in MiXCR, one entry per CDR3 protein. The profile shows some 220,000 distinct CDR3 sequences, less than 35% of them singletons. The data were obtained in a study of kidney transplant recipient with SARS-CoV-2 infection. The chain combines TRBV11-2 with TRBJ2-1; 11 nucleotides agree with TRBD2. The sequence derives from a young adult male patient who had COVID-19 and was a kidney transplant recipient. Part of the T cell pool may stem from the graft donor. Here the sequenced sample was a blood sample, taken at baseline and on day 111 from a kidney transplant recipient. The CDR3 DNA is TGTGCCAGCAGCTTAGAAGGGACAGTTAGCGGGAGGGTAGGTAATGAGCAGTTCTTC. Its translation is CASSLEGTVSGRVGNEQFF.